This TCR beta chain was captured in a study of blood T cell repertoires in COVID-19. Generated by immunoSEQ multiplex PCR, the TCRdb table keeps only in-frame clones and is missing some. The data show under 200,000 clones, with approximately 86% seen just once and 0.58% held by the top ten. This clonotype was obtained from a man in his 60s with COVID-19, enrolled during active disease. The sample taken for sequencing was peripheral blood.

The CDR3 loop reads CASNSGGGNNQPQHF. The CDR3, as DNA: TGTGCCAGTAATTCGGGGGGCGGAAACAATCAGCCCCAGCATTTT. The chain couples TRBV19 to TRBJ1-5; D perhaps matches TRBD1 (6 bases). Germline CDR1 is LNHDA and CDR2 is SQIVND (reference sequence). Trimming took 7 bases from V and 3 from J, leaving 16 bases between them. This CDR3 has 15 residues.